The 30 T cell receptor beta chains below all came from one sample that was sequenced in a study of T cell repertoires and HLA-DP antigens. Their antigen targets remain unknown. Profiling relied on immunoSEQ multiplex PCR, and the TCRdb table lists in-frame clones only, not all of them. The sample has around 70,000 clones; around four fifths are singletons. The sample consisted of CD4+ T cells from PBMCs. The receptor set was obtained from a man in his sixties in good health and CMV-seronegative.

The chain employs TRBV19 and TRBJ2-2, with 9 bases fitting TRBD2. Germline CDR1 LNHDA, CDR2 SQIVND (reference sequence). The ends lost 10 bases at V and 3 bases at J; junction bases unmatched: 21. The CDR3 runs to 19 residues. CDR3 DNA: TGTGCCACCTTGCCTGGCAGGACTAGCGCTCGAGGGGACACCGGGGAGCTGTTTTTT. Encoded protein: CATLPGRTSARGDTGELFF.

This clone was recorded a few times. The chain carries TRBV30 and TRBJ2-2, with 9 bases that match TRBD2. Trimming removed 0 bases from V and 4 bases from J; junction bases left unmatched: 6. This CDR3 comprises 16 residues. The germline gives CDR1 GTSNPN, CDR2 SVGIG (reference sequence). This CDR3 is CAWSVGLAGTTGELFF. CDR3 DNA sequence: TGTGCCTGGAGTGTGGGGCTAGCGGGGACCACCGGGGAGCTGTTTTTT.

The chain carries TRBV30 and TRBJ2-5, with D possibly TRBD2 on 5 matching bases. CDR1 is GTSNPN and CDR2 is SVGIG in the germline V gene (reference sequence). The ends were cut back, 0 bases at V and 10 bases at J, with 21 bases in the middle. This CDR3 comprises 15 residues. The CDR3 is CAWSVQGNTGRGQYF. CDR3 in DNA: TGTGCCTGGAGTGTACAAGGGAACACGGGTCGGGGCCAGTACTTC.

The genes are TRBV6-6 and TRBJ1-1; TRBD1 is a possible D gene (5 bases). Trimming took 5 bases from V and 11 from J, leaving 18 bases between them. CDR1 is MNHNY, CDR2 SVGAGI, per germline (reference sequence). The CDR3 sequence is 13 residues long. The CDR3 loop is CASSLRVRLDAFF. The CDR3 nucleotides are TGTGCCAGCAGTCTCAGGGTTAGGCTGGACGCTTTCTTT.

The chain is built from TRBV28 and TRBJ2-7; 7 positions match TRBD2. Germline V gives CDR1 MDHEN, CDR2 SYDVKM. This CDR3 region has 13 residues. The ends lost 3 bases at V and 3 bases at J; junction bases unmatched: 2. The CDR3 sequence is CASSFRDYYEQYF. For the CDR3, the DNA is TGTGCCAGCAGTTTCCGGGACTACTACGAGCAGTACTTC.

This clone was seen only a few times. V gene TRBV5-1 combines with J gene TRBJ2-3; 13 bases fit TRBD2. This CDR3 contains 17 residues. V shed 0 bases, J shed 11 bases, and the junction held 12 bases outside the gene matches. CDR1 is SGHRS and CDR2 is YFSETQ in the germline V gene. The CDR3 loop is CASSLGTSGGYTPEQYF. Written as DNA, the CDR3 is TGCGCCAGCAGCTTGGGGACTAGCGGGGGATATACCCCTGAGCAGTATTTT.

The chain carries TRBV7-3 and TRBJ1-1, with D hard to call. This CDR3 is built from 14 residues. The germline gives CDR1 SGHTA, CDR2 FQGTGA. V was cut by 2 bases and J by 4 bases, with 11 bases left in between. CDR3 nucleotides: TGTGCCAGCAGCTTAGATGGTAGAGGCACTGAAGCTTTCTTT. Encoded protein: CASSLDGRGTEAFF.

V gene TRBV6-6 combines with J gene TRBJ1-6, with TRBD1 matching over 8 bases. Germline trimming cut 4 bases from V and 11 bases from J; bases unmatched to any gene: 7. The CDR3 extends over 14 amino acids. CDR1 is MNHNY, CDR2 SVGAGI, per germline (reference sequence). The CDR3 DNA reads as TGTGCCAGCAGTTCACGGACAGGGTTGACACCCCTCCACTTT. It specifies CASSSRTGLTPLHF.

V and J are TRBV10-3 and TRBJ2-7, with a weak D call TRBD2 (6 bases). Germline V CDR1 and CDR2: ENHRY, SYGVKD. This CDR3 contains 14 residues. Trimming left V 7 bases short and J 0 bases short, with 13 bases between. CDR3 DNA sequence: TGTGCCATCATGAAGGAGGGATCCTCCTACGAGCAGTACTTC. This codes for CAIMKEGSSYEQYF.

This chain links TRBV7-8 with TRBJ2-5; D may correspond to TRBD1 or TRBD2 (6 bases each). CDR1 and CDR2 (germline): SGHVS, FQNEAQ. The CDR3 spans 16 residues. The V gene lost 1 base and the J gene lost 5 bases, with 17 bases spanning the gap. CDR3 protein: CASSLGRGFRWETQYF. CDR3 nucleotides: TGTGCCAGCAGCTTAGGGAGGGGGTTCAGGTGGGAGACCCAGTACTTC.

The chain combines TRBV7-6 with TRBJ1-5; D may be TRBD1 (5 bases). Germline V gene data show CDR1 as SGHVS and CDR2 as FNYEAQ. V was cut by 1 base and J by 7 bases, with 14 bases left in between. The CDR3 length is 15 residues. Here the CDR3 reads CASSLEGQGKQPQHF. CDR3 DNA sequence: TGTGCCAGCAGCTTAGAGGGGCAGGGTAAACAGCCCCAGCATTTT.

J is TRBJ2-3 and V is TRBV10-1, with D perhaps matching TRBD1 (6 bases). This CDR3 spans 13 amino acids. The V end was cut by 4 bases, the J end by 10 bases, with 15 bases between. Germline V gene sequence: CDR1 WNHNN, CDR2 SYGVQD (reference sequence). The CDR3 nucleotides are TGCGCCAGCAGTGCGAACAGGGAGAATCCGCAGTATTTT. It yields the protein CASSANRENPQYF.

The chain is built from TRBV6-5 and TRBJ2-5, with 10 bases identical to TRBD1. CDR1 MNHEY and CDR2 SVGAGI come from the germline V gene. This CDR3 comprises 13 residues. Germline trimming cut 4 bases from V and 4 bases from J; bases unmatched to any gene: 0. CDR3 in amino acids: CASSWDRGETQYF. For the CDR3, the DNA is TGTGCCAGCAGTTGGGACAGGGGAGAGACCCAGTACTTC.

The chain recombines TRBV7-9 with TRBJ2-1; TRBD2 matches at 12 bases. Losses at the gene ends were 1 base for V and 9 bases for J; bases not matched to a gene: 4. The CDR3 is 15 residues long. CDR1 and CDR2 (germline): SEHNR, FQNEAQ (reference sequence). CDR3 nucleotide sequence: TGTGCCAGCAGCTTAGGACTAGCGGGAGCTGGTGAGCAGTTCTTC. Protein product: CASSLGLAGAGEQFF.

The rearrangement joins TRBV7-2 to TRBJ1-5; D not certain. This CDR3 region has 14 residues. Germline CDR1 SGHTA, CDR2 FQGNSA. V was pared by 5 bases and J by 1 base, with 9 bases between. The CDR3, as DNA: TGTGCCAGCAGCCCAAGAGGGAGCAATCAGCCCCAGCATTTT. Translation: CASSPRGSNQPQHF.

This clone appeared a few times. V is TRBV5-1 and J is TRBJ1-2; a possible D gene is TRBD1 (5 bases). The V gene lost 2 bases and the J gene lost 0 bases, with 14 bases spanning the gap. CDR1 and CDR2 (germline): SGHRS, YFSETQ. This CDR3 is 16 amino acids long. The CDR3 is CASSFYSGSANYGYTF. CDR3 DNA: TGCGCCAGCAGCTTTTACTCAGGGTCCGCTAACTATGGCTACACCTTC.

This rearrangement joins TRBV4-1 to TRBJ2-1, with 10 positions matching TRBD2. Germline trimming cut 1 base from V and 6 bases from J; bases unmatched to any gene: 12. Germline loops: CDR1 MGHRA, CDR2 YSYEKL. This CDR3 comprises 18 residues. The CDR3 coding sequence is TGCGCCAGCAGCCAAGGACTGACTAGCGGGTCTAGGGGCAATGAGCAGTTCTTC. This codes for CASSQGLTSGSRGNEQFF.

The chain carries TRBV7-2 and TRBJ1-2, with TRBD1 identical over 10 bases. Germline V gene data show CDR1 as SGHTA and CDR2 as FQGNSA. The CDR3 has 14 amino acids. Losses at the gene ends were 4 bases for V and 3 bases for J; bases not matched to a gene: 2. CDR3 sequence: CASSSGTGDYGYTF. The CDR3 DNA sequence: TGTGCCAGCAGCTCCGGGACAGGGGACTATGGCTACACCTTC. The full variable domain, in which reference TRBV7-2 and TRBJ1-2 provide the parts outside the CDR3, is GAGVSQSPSNKVTEKGKDVELRCDPISGHTALYWYRQSLGQGLEFLIYFQGNSAPDKSGLPSDRFSAERTGGSVSTLTIQRTQQEDSAVYLCASSSGTGDYGYTFGSGTRLTVV.

This rearrangement joins TRBV6-1 to TRBJ2-2, with D possibly matching TRBD2 (7 bases). V lost 7 bases and J lost 6, with 15 bases in between. Germline CDR1 MNHNS, CDR2 SASEGT. The CDR3 is 14 residues long. CDR3 DNA: TGTGCCAGCAACTCCCGGGGGGCCGCCGGGGAGCTGTTTTTT. It specifies CASNSRGAAGELFF.

This clone was picked up one time. J is TRBJ2-1 and V is TRBV7-9; D perhaps matches TRBD2 (6 bases). V lost 5 bases and J 15 bases, leaving 17 bases between the germline ends. The CDR3 runs 12 residues. Germline CDR1 reads SEHNR; CDR2 reads FQNEAQ (reference sequence). CDR3 sequence: CASSAKLADLFF. As DNA, the CDR3 is TGTGCCAGCAGCGCCAAACTAGCCGACCTGTTCTTC. Full variable domain (remainder filled in from reference TRBV7-9 and TRBJ2-1): DTGVSQNPRHKITKRGQNVTFRCDPISEHNRLYWYRQTLGQGPEFLTYFQNEAQLEKSRLLSDRFSAERPKGSFSTLEIQRTEQGDSAMYLCASSAKLADLFFGPGTRLTVL.

V is TRBV5-6 and J is TRBJ1-1, with 7 bases fitting TRBD1. The germline gives CDR1 SGHDT, CDR2 YYEEEE. This CDR3 has 17 residues. With V trimmed by 5 bases and J by 4 bases, 17 bases remained unmatched. CDR3 residues: CASSLTLTGEVSTEAFF. The CDR3 DNA reads as TGTGCCAGCAGTCTGACGCTCACAGGGGAGGTCAGCACTGAAGCTTTCTTT. Filled out from reference TRBV5-6 and TRBJ1-1, the complete variable domain reads DAGVTQSPTHLIKTRGQQVTLRCSPKSGHDTVSWYQQALGQGPQFIFQYYEEEERQRGNFPDRFSGHQFPNYSSELNVNALLLGDSALYLCASSLTLTGEVSTEAFFGQGTRLTVV.

The V and J genes are TRBV7-2 and TRBJ2-7; no reliable D call. CDR3 size: 16 residues. V lost 1 base and J 5 bases, leaving 18 bases between the germline ends. Germline V gene lookup returns CDR1 SGHTA and CDR2 FQGNSA. CDR3 region: CASSLGPTGFSNEQYF. In DNA form, the CDR3 reads TGTGCCAGCAGCTTAGGGCCCACTGGTTTCAGTAACGAGCAGTACTTC. Complete variable domain (other parts from reference TRBV7-2 and TRBJ2-7): GAGVSQSPSNKVTEKGKDVELRCDPISGHTALYWYRQSLGQGLEFLIYFQGNSAPDKSGLPSDRFSAERTGGSVSTLTIQRTQQEDSAVYLCASSLGPTGFSNEQYFGPGTRLTVT.

The CDR3 region has the DNA TGTGCCAGCAGCATAACAGGGGGTAGGAATCAGCCCCAGCATTTT. Its protein product is CASSITGGRNQPQHF. The rearrangement uses TRBV6-6 and TRBJ1-5, with TRBD1 matching 8 bases. V was pared by 6 bases and J by 4 bases, with 8 bases of the junction left unmatched. In germline, CDR1 is MNHNY, CDR2 SVGAGI (reference sequence). CDR3 length: 15 amino acids.

The chain links TRBV19 to TRBJ1-1, with 11 bases fitting TRBD1. V trimming: 7 bases; J trimming: 4 bases; junction bases outside the gene matches: 5. This CDR3 region has 14 residues. Germline loops: CDR1 LNHDA, CDR2 SQIVND (reference sequence). In DNA, the CDR3 is TGTGCCAGTAAGTCGGGACAGGGGGGCACTGAAGCTTTCTTT. Translated: CASKSGQGGTEAFF.

The chain uses TRBV19 and TRBJ2-6; possibly TRBD1 for D (5 bases). The V gene lost 6 bases and the J gene lost 0 bases, with 15 bases spanning the gap. The CDR3 consists of 17 residues. The germline CDR1 and CDR2 sequences are LNHDA and SQIVND (reference sequence). The CDR3 nucleotides read TGTGCCAGTAGCTTTTGGAACCAGGGCTCTGGGGCCAACGTCCTGACTTTC. Translation: CASSFWNQGSGANVLTF.

This clone appeared once. The gene calls are TRBV4-3 and TRBJ1-4; a possible D gene is TRBD1 (6 bases). Looked up from germline, CDR1 is LGHNA and CDR2 is YSLEER. V was pared by 0 bases and J by 8 bases, with 10 bases between. The CDR3 is made up of 14 amino acids. CDR3 sequence (DNA): TGCGCCAGCAGCCAAGATGGGGGACAAGAAAAACTGTTTTTT. It yields the protein CASSQDGGQEKLFF.

This chain joins TRBV5-4 and TRBJ2-1, with 9 bases aligning to TRBD1. Germline values: CDR1 SGHNT, CDR2 YYREEE (reference sequence). The CDR3 has 15 amino acids. Trimming took 6 bases from V and 0 from J; bases not matched to a gene: 4. CDR3 protein: CASTKGQGSYNEQFF. DNA of the CDR3: TGTGCCAGCACCAAGGGACAGGGCTCCTACAATGAGCAGTTCTTC.

This chain joins TRBV5-1 and TRBJ2-5; the D is unclear. V was shortened by 0 bases and J by 4 bases, with 10 bases between the two germline ends. Germline V lookup: CDR1 SGHRS, CDR2 YFSETQ. CDR3 length equals 14 residues. The CDR3 spells CASSLGGRRETQYF. CDR3 DNA: TGCGCCAGCAGCTTGGGGGGAAGGAGAGAGACCCAGTACTTC.

The V gene is TRBV30, the J gene TRBJ1-2; TRBD1 might be the D (6 bases). Trimming took off 2 bases at V and 10 bases at J, with 17 bases between the two ends. Germline V CDR1 and CDR2: GTSNPN, SVGIG (reference sequence). There are 13 residues in the CDR3. The CDR3 spells CAWSLGGTRDYTF. The CDR3 DNA reads TGTGCCTGGAGTCTAGGGGGGACAAGGGACTACACCTTC.

This chain links TRBV12-5 with TRBJ1-5; TRBD1 agrees at 8 bases. Germline V CDR1 and CDR2: LGHNT, FRNRAP. Trimming at V came to 5 bases and at J to 1 base, leaving 7 bases not matched to a gene. This CDR3 spans 16 amino acids. This CDR3 is CASGPAGGISNQPQHF. CDR3 coding DNA: TGTGCTAGTGGTCCAGCAGGGGGCATAAGCAATCAGCCCCAGCATTTT.